This TCR beta chain was found in a study of CD8 T cells in ankylosing spondylitis. Findings and limits, study-wide: A TCR beta motif made of eight highly homologous variants seemed typical of ankylosing spondylitis blood.

This CDR3 comprises 18 residues. TCRdb recomputed calls from the 5' RACE reads with MiXCR, one row per CDR3 protein. The sample lists 250,000 to 350,000 distinct CDR3 sequences, under 25% occurring once. As to this clonotype: Its antigen is not identified.

The chain uses TRBV21-1 and TRBJ1-2; whether TRBD1, the table's D call, matches the DNA was not checked. TRBV21-1 is tagged as a pseudogene. This TCR came from a female donor with ankylosing spondylitis or in good health (not recorded which). Sequenced sample: blood, either unsorted or a sorted T cell fraction (not recorded which). This chain's CDR3 is CASSKSPAKVPPLYGYTF. CDR3 coding DNA: TGTGCCAGCAGCAAATCCCCCGCGAAAGTGCCCCCTCTCTATGGCTACACCTTC.